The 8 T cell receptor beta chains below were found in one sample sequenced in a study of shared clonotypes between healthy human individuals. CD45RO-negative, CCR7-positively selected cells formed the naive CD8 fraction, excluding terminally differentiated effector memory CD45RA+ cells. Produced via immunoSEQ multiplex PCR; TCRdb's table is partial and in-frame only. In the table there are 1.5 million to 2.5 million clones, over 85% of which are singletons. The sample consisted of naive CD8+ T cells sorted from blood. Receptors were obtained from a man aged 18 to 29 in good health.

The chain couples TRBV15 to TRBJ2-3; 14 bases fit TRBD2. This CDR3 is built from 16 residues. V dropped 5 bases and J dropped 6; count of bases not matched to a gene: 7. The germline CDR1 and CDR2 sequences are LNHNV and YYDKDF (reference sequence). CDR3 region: CATSLGLAGVEDTQYF. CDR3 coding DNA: TGTGCCACCAGCTTGGGACTAGCGGGAGTTGAGGATACGCAGTATTTT.

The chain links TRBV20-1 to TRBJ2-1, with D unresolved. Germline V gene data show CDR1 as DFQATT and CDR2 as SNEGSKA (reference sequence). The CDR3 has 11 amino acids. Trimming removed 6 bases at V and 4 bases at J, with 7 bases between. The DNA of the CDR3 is TGCAGTGCCGTAAGATACAATGAGCAGTTCTTC. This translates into CSAVRYNEQFF.

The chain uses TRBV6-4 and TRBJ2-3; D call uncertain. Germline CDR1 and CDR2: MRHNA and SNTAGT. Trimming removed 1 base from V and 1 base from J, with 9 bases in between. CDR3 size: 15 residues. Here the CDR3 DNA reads TGTGCCAGCAGTGACTTCATCGGCGGCACAGATACGCAGTATTTT. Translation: CASSDFIGGTDTQYF.

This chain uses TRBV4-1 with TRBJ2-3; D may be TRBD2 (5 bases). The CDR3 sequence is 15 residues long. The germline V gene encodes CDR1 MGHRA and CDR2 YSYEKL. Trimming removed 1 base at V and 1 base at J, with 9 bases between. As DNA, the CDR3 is TGCGCCAGCAGCCAAGTGAGGGCAGGCACAGATACGCAGTATTTT. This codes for CASSQVRAGTDTQYF.

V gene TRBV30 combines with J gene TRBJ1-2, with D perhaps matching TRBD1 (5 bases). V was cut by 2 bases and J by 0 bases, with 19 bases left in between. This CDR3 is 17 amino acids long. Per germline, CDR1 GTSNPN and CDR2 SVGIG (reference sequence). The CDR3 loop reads CAWSPPGLIAANYGYTF. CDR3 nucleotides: TGTGCCTGGAGTCCACCGGGACTGATCGCAGCTAACTATGGCTACACCTTC.

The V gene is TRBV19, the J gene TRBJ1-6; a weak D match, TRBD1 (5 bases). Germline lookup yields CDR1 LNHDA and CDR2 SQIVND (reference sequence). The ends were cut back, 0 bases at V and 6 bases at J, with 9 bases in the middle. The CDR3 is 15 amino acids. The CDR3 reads CASSIDGGTNSPLHF. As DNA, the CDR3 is TGTGCCAGTAGTATAGACGGGGGGACTAATTCACCCCTCCACTTT.

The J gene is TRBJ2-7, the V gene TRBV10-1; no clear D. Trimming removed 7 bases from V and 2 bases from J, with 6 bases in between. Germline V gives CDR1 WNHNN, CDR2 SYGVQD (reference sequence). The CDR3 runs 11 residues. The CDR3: CASTLTYEQYF. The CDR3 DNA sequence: TGCGCCAGCACTTTAACCTACGAGCAGTACTTC.

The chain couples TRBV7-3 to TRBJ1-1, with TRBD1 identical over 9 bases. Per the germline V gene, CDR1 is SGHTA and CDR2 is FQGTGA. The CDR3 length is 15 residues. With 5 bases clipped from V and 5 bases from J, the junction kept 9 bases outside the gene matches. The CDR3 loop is CASSDRQGGSTEAFF. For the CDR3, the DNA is TGTGCCAGCAGCGATAGACAGGGGGGTTCGACTGAAGCTTTCTTT.